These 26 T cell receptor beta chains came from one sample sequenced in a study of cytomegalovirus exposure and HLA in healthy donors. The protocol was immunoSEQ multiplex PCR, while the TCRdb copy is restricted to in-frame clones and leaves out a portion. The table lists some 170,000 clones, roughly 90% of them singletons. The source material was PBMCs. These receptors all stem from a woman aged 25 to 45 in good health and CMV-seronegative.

Here the CDR3 reads CASSYSRSGGFYEQYF. CDR3 nucleotides: TGTGCCAGCAGTTACTCGAGAAGCGGGGGGTTCTACGAGCAGTACTTC. V is TRBV6-5 and J is TRBJ2-7; TRBD2 aligns across 9 bases. Trimming took 0 bases from V and 3 from J; bases not matched to a gene: 6. The germline V gene has CDR1 MNHEY and CDR2 SVGAGI. The CDR3 loop spans 16 amino acids.

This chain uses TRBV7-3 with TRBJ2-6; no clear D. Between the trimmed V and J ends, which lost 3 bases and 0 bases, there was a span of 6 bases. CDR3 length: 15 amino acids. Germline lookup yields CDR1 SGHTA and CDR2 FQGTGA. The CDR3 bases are TGTGCCAGCAGCTTCGTAGGCTCTGGGGCCAACGTCCTGACTTTC. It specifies CASSFVGSGANVLTF.

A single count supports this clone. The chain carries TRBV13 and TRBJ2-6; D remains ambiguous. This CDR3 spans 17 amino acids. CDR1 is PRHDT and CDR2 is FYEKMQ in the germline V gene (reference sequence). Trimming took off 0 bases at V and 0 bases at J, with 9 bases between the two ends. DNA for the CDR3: TGTGCCAGCAGCTTAGGGCTAACGGGCTCTGGGGCCAACGTCCTGACTTTC. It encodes CASSLGLTGSGANVLTF.

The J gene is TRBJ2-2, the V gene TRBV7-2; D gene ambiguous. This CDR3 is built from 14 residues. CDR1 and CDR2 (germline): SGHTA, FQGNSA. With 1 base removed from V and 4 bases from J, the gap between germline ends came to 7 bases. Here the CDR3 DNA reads TGTGCCAGCAGCTTAGTCTTCCCCACCGGGGAGCTGTTTTTT. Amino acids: CASSLVFPTGELFF.

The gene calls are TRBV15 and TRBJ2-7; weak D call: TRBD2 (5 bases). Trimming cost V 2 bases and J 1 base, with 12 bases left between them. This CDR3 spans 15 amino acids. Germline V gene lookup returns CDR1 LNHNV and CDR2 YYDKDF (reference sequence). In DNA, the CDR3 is TGTGCCACCAGCAGATCAGGACGGACTTCCTACGAGCAGTACTTC. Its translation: CATSRSGRTSYEQYF.

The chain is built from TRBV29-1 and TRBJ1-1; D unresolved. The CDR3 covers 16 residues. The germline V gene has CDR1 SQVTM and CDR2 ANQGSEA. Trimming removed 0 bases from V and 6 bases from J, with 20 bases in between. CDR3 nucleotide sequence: TGCAGCGTTGAAGATCAGGCAGCCCTCTTAGGGTCTGAAGCTTTCTTT. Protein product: CSVEDQAALLGSEAFF. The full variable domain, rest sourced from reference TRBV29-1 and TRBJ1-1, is SAVISQKPSRDICQRGTSLTIQCQVDSQVTMMFWYRQQPGQSLTLIATANQGSEATYESGFVIDKFPISRPNLTFSTLTVSNMSPEDSSIYLCSVEDQAALLGSEAFFGQGTRLTVV.

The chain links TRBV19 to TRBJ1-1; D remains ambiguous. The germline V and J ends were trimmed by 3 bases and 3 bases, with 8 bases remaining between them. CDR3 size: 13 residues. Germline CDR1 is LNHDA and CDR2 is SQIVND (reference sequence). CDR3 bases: TGTGCCAGTAGTATTACCAGCGACACTGAAGCTTTCTTT. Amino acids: CASSITSDTEAFF. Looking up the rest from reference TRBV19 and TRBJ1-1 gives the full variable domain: DGGITQSPKYLFRKEGQNVTLSCEQNLNHDAMYWYRQDPGQGLRLIYYSQIVNDFQKGDIAEGYSVSREKKESFPLTVTSAQKNPTAFYLCASSITSDTEAFFGQGTRLTVV.

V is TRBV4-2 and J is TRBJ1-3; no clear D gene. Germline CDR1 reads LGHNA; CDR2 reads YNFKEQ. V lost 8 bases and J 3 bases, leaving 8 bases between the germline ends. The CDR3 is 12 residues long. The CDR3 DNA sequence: TGTGCCAGCGGTCAAGTTGGAAACACCATATATTTT. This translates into CASGQVGNTIYF.

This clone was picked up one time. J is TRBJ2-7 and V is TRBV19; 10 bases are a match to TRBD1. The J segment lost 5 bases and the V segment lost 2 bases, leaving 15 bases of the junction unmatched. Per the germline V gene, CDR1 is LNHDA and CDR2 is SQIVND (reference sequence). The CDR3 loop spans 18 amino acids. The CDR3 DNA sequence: TGTGCCAGTAGTATACAGTTTTTGGGACAGGGGCTGCGAAACGAGCAGTACTTC. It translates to CASSIQFLGQGLRNEQYF.

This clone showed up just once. CDR3 nucleotide sequence: TGTGCCAGCGGGGCGGGAGGGCTTATCAGCTACGAGCAGTACTTC. Translating it yields CASGAGGLISYEQYF. This chain connects TRBV28 to TRBJ2-7; 9 nucleotides agree with TRBD2. Germline-derived CDR1 and CDR2 are MDHEN and SYDVKM. CDR3 size: 15 residues. V lost 8 bases to trimming and J lost 3 bases; unmatched junction nucleotides: 11.

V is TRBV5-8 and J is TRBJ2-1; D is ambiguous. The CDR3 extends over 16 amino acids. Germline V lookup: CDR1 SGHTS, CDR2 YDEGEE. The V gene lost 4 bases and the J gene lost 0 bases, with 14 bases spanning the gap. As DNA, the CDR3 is TGTGCCAGCAGCCAAACTAAGGGAAGCTCCTACAATGAGCAGTTCTTC. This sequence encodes CASSQTKGSSYNEQFF.

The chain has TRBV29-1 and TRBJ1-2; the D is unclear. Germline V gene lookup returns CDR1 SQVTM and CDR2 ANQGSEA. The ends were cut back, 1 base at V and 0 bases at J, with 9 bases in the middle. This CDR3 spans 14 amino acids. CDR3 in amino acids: CSVEVHAANYGYTF. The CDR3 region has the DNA TGCAGCGTTGAAGTACATGCAGCTAACTATGGCTACACCTTC.

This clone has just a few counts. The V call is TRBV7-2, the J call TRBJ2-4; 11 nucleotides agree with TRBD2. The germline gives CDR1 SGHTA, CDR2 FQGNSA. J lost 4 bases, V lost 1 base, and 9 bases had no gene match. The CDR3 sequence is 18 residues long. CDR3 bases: TGTGCCAGCAGCTTAGGAGGGATGGCTAGCGGGAGGAAAAACATTCAGTACTTC. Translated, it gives CASSLGGMASGRKNIQYF.

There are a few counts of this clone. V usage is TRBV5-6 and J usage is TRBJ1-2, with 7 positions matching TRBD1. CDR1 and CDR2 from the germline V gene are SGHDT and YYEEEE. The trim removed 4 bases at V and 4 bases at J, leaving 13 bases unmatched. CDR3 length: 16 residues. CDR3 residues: CASSIRDRVLGYGYTF. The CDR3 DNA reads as TGTGCCAGCAGCATAAGAGACAGGGTCTTGGGCTATGGCTACACCTTC.

The CDR3 DNA reads TGTGCCAGCACCCGAGGACTAGCGGGCTCCTACGAGCAGTACTTC. This gives the protein CASTRGLAGSYEQYF. This sequence joins TRBV6-5 and TRBJ2-7, with 11 nucleotides matching TRBD2. After removal of 7 bases from V and 0 bases from J, the junction contained 5 bases not matched to a gene. The CDR3 has 15 amino acids. CDR1 MNHEY and CDR2 SVGAGI come from the germline V gene.

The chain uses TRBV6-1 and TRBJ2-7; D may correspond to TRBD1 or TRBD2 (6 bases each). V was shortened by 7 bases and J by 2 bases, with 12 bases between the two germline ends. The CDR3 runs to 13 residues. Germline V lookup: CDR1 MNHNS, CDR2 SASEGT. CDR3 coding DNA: TGTGCCAGCAAGAGGGGGGTTACCTACGAGCAGTACTTC. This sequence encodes CASKRGVTYEQYF.

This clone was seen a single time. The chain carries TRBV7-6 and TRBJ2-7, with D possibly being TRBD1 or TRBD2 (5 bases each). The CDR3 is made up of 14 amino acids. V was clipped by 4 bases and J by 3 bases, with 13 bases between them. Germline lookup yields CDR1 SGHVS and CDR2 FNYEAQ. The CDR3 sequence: CASSSRDGNYEQYF. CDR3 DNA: TGTGCCAGCAGCTCCCGGGACGGAAACTACGAGCAGTACTTC.

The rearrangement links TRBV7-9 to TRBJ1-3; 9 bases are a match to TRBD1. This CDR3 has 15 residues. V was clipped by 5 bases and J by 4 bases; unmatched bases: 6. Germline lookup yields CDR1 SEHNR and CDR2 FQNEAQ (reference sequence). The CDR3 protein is CASSPGQGLGNTIYF. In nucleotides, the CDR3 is TGTGCCAGCAGCCCAGGACAGGGGCTGGGAAACACCATATATTTT. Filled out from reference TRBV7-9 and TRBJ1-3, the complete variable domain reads DTGVSQNPRHKITKRGQNVTFRCDPISEHNRLYWYRQTLGQGPEFLTYFQNEAQLEKSRLLSDRFSAERPKGSFSTLEIQRTEQGDSAMYLCASSPGQGLGNTIYFGEGSWLTVV.

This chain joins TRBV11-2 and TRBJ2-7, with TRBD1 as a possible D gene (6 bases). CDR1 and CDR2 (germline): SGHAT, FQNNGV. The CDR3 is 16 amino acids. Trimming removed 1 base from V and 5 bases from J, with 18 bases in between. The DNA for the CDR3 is TGTGCCAGCAGCTTAGTAAGGGGACACGGTAGCGACGAGCAGTACTTC. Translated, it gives CASSLVRGHGSDEQYF.

CDR3 amino acids: CASSPGTSGSFSYTQYF. Written as DNA, the CDR3 is TGTGCCAGCAGTCCCGGGACTAGCGGGAGTTTTTCTTATACGCAGTATTTT. The rearrangement links TRBV7-9 to TRBJ2-3; 14 bases map to TRBD2. The CDR3 length is 17 residues. Germline V CDR1 and CDR2: SEHNR, FQNEAQ (reference sequence). The V and J ends lost 6 bases and 7 bases, in that order; junction bases with no gene match: 12.

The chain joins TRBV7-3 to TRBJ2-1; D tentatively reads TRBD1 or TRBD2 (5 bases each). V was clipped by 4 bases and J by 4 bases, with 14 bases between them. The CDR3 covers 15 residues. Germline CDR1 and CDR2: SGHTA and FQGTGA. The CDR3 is CASSSGTGPYNEQFF. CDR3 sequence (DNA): TGTGCCAGCAGCTCCGGGACGGGCCCTTACAATGAGCAGTTCTTC.

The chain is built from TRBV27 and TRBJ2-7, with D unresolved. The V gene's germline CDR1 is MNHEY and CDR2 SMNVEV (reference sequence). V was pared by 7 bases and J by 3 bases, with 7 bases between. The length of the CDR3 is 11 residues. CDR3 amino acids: CASTDSYEQYF. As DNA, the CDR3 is TGTGCCAGCACGGATAGCTACGAGCAGTACTTC.

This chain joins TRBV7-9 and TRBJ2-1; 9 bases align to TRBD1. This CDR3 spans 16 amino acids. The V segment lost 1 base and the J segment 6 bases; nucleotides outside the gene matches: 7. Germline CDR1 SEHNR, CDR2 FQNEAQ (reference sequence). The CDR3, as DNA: TGTGCCAGCAGCTTAGTACGGGACAGGGCATTCAATGAGCAGTTCTTC. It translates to CASSLVRDRAFNEQFF.

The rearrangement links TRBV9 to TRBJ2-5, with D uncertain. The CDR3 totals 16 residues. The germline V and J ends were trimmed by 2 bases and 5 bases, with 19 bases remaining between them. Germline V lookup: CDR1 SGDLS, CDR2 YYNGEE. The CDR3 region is CASSVLSSMGKETQYF. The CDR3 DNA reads TGTGCCAGCAGCGTGTTGTCGTCTATGGGTAAGGAGACCCAGTACTTC.

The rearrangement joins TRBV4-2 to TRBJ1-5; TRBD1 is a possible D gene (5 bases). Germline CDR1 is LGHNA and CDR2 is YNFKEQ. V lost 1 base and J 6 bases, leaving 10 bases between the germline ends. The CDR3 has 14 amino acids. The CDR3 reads CASSQGQGSQPQHF. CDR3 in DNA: TGTGCCAGCAGCCAAGGGCAGGGCTCTCAGCCCCAGCATTTT.

The CDR3 protein is CASSLGTGGLINTEAFF. The DNA of the CDR3 is TGCGCCAGCAGCTTGGGGACAGGGGGCCTAATTAACACTGAAGCTTTCTTT. This sequence joins TRBV5-1 and TRBJ1-1; 11 bases line up with TRBD1. Germline CDR1 SGHRS, CDR2 YFSETQ. The CDR3 contains 17 residues. Trimming cost V 0 bases and J 2 bases; bases outside gene matches: 6.